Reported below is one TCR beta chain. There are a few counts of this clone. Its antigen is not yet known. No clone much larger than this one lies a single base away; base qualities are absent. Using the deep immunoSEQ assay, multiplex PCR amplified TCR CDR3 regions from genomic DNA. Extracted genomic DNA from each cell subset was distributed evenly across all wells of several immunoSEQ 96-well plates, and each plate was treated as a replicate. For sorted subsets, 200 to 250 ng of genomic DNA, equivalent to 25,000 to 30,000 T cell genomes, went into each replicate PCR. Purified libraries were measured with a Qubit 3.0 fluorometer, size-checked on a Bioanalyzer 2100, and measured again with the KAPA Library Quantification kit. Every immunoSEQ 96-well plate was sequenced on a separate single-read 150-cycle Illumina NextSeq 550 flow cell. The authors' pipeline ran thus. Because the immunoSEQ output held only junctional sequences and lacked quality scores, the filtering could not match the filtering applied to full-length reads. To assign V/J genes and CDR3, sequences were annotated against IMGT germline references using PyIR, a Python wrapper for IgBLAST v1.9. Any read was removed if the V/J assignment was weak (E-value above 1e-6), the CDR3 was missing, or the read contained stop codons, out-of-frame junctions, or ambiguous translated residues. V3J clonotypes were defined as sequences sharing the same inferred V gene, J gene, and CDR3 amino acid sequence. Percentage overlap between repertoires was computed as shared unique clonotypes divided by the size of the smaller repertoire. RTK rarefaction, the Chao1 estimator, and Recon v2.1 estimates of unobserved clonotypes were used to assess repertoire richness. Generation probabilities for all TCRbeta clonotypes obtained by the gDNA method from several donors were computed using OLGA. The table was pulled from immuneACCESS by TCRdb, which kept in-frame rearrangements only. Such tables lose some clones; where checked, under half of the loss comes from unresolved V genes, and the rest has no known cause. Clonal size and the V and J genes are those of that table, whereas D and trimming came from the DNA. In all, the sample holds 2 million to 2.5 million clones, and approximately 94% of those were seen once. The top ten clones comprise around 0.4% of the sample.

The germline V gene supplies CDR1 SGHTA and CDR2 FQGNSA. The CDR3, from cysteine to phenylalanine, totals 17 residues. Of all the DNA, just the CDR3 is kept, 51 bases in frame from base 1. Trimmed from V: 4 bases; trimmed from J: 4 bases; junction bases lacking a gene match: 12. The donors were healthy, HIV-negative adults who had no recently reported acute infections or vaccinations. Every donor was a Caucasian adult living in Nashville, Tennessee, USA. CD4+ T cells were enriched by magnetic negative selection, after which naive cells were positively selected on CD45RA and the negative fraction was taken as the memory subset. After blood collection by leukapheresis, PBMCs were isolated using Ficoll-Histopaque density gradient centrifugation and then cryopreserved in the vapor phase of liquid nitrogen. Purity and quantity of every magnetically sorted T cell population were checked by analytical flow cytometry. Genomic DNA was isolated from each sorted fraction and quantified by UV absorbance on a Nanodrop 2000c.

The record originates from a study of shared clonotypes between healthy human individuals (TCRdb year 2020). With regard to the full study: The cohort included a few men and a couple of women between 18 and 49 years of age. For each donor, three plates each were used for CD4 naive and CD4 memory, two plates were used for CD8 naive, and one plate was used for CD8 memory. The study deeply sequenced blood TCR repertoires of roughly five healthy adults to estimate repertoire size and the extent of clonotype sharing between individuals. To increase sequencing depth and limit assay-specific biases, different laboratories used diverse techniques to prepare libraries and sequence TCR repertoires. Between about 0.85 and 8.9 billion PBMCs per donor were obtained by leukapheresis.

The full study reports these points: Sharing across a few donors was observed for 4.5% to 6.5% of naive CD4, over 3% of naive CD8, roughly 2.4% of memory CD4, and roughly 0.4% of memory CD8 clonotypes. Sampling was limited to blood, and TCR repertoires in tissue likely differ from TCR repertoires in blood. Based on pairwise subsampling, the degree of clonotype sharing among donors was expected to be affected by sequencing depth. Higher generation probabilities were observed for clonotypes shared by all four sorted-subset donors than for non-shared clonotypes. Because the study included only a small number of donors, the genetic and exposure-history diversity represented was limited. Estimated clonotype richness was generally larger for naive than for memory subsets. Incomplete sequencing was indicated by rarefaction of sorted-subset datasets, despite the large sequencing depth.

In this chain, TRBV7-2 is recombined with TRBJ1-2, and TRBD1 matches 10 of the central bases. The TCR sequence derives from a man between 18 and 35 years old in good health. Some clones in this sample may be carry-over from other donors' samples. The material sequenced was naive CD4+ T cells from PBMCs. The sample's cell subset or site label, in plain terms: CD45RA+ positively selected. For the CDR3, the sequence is CASSYPSGQGLGYGYTF. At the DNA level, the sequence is TGTGCCAGCAGCTATCCCTCGGGACAGGGGCTTGGCTATGGCTACACCTTC.